The text below deals with one T cell receptor beta chain. Its antigen is not known. The CDR3 length is 16 residues. Germline values: CDR1 SGHRS, CDR2 YFSETQ. Between the trimmed V and J ends, which lost 3 bases and 0 bases, there was a span of 12 bases. The data were obtained in a study of T-cell memory formation after mild COVID-19. Study results and limitations: Pre-infection memory contained some responding clones, which suggested that cross-reactive memory had joined. Confirmation of SARS-CoV-2 specificity was lacking for second-wave clones peaking day 37.

From the 5' RACE reads, TCRdb called clonotypes with MiXCR, one entry per CDR3 protein. The sample records some 410,000 distinct CDR3 sequences, less than 25% being singletons. This receptor was taken from an adult woman who had mild COVID-19 (a few samples of this study predate the infection). Cell type and time point are not known. The chain uses TRBV5-1 and TRBJ2-2; D ambiguous. The sample taken for sequencing was PBMCs or a T cell subset sorted from them (not recorded which). The CDR3 region is CASSWAATSNTGELFF. The CDR3 DNA follows: TGCGCCAGCAGCTGGGCAGCCACGTCGAACACCGGGGAGCTGTTTTTT.